A single sample gave rise to the 27 T cell receptor beta chains below, sequenced in a study of beta chain features in type 1 diabetes. Since all of the isolated RNA was reverse transcribed, expressed TCRB transcripts were what got sequenced. TCRdb's table, derived via immunoSEQ multiplex PCR, lists solely in-frame clones and lacks some. The sample contains under 900,000 clones, around a sixth of which appear only once. The sample taken for sequencing was naive CD4+ T cells from blood. Every receptor here comes from a woman aged 18-29 years in good health.

This clone was seen only once. The chain recombines TRBV11-2 with TRBJ2-1; D may be TRBD2 (5 bases). The germline gives CDR1 SGHAT, CDR2 FQNNGV. This CDR3 contains 13 residues. Between the trimmed V and J ends, which lost 5 bases and 8 bases, there was a span of 13 bases. The CDR3 DNA reads as TGTGCCAGCAGCAAATCTAGCACCGATGAGCAGTTCTTC. This codes for CASSKSSTDEQFF.

This clone appeared a few times. The sample holds other DNA sequences that translate to the same CDR3. The rearrangement joins TRBV7-2 to TRBJ2-1; a weak D match, TRBD2 (5 bases). Germline V lookup: CDR1 SGHTA, CDR2 FQGNSA. The V gene lost 1 base and the J gene lost 9 bases, with 7 bases spanning the gap. This CDR3 has 12 residues. The CDR3 spells CASSLVGLEQFF. In DNA, the CDR3 is TGTGCCAGCAGCTTAGTAGGACTTGAGCAGTTCTTC.

The V gene is TRBV2, the J gene TRBJ1-1; D is unresolved. Germline-derived CDR1 and CDR2 are SNHLY and FYNNEI. V gave up 7 bases and J gave up 0 bases, with 12 bases separating them. The CDR3 consists of 14 residues. CDR3: CASMPEPMNTEAFF. CDR3 coding DNA: TGTGCCAGCATGCCTGAACCTATGAACACTGAAGCTTTCTTT.

The chain carries TRBV5-5 and TRBJ2-5; the D call may be TRBD1 or TRBD2 (5 bases each). This CDR3 has 13 amino acids. Trimming pared 4 bases from V and 2 bases from J, leaving 9 bases between. Germline V CDR1 and CDR2: SGHKS, YYEKEE (reference sequence). This CDR3 is CASSRGPQETQYF. As DNA, the CDR3 is TGTGCCAGCAGCCGGGGACCGCAAGAGACCCAGTACTTC.

The sample holds a few counts of this clone. The chain employs TRBV10-3 and TRBJ1-1, with D tentatively TRBD1 (6 bases). This CDR3 has 15 amino acids. CDR1 is ENHRY and CDR2 is SYGVKD in the germline V gene. V shed 3 bases and J shed 5 bases, with 16 bases lying between them. Here the CDR3 DNA reads TGTGCCATCAGTGAAACAGGGCTGGGGTGGACTGAAGCTTTCTTT. Translating gives CAISETGLGWTEAFF.

The CDR3 region is CASSRVYNEQFF. The CDR3, as DNA: TGCGCCAGCAGCCGGGTTTACAATGAGCAGTTCTTC. The chain is built from TRBV4-3 and TRBJ2-1; D is unclear. Trimming cost V 4 bases and J 4 bases, with 5 bases left between them. Germline values: CDR1 LGHNA, CDR2 YSLEER. This CDR3 spans 12 amino acids.

The rearrangement uses TRBV10-3 and TRBJ2-7; possible D gene TRBD1, 5 bases. Germline V CDR1 and CDR2: ENHRY, SYGVKD. The CDR3 runs to 14 residues. With 4 bases removed from V and 2 bases from J, the gap between germline ends came to 12 bases. DNA of the CDR3: TGTGCCATCAGTGTACCAGGGTCGACCTACGAGCAGTACTTC. This codes for CAISVPGSTYEQYF.

With respect to this clone: The sample has other DNA sequences that encode this CDR3 too. The rearrangement links TRBV6-1 to TRBJ2-7; D gene ambiguous. The CDR3 spans 13 residues. Germline CDR1 reads MNHNS; CDR2 reads SASEGT. Between the trimmed V and J ends, which lost 3 bases and 3 bases, there was a span of 9 bases. The CDR3 loop is CASSEARIYEQYF. The CDR3 DNA follows: TGTGCCAGCAGTGAGGCCCGCATCTACGAGCAGTACTTC.

The rearrangement links TRBV4-3 to TRBJ2-7; a weak D match, TRBD2 (5 bases). This CDR3 is 14 amino acids long. In germline, CDR1 is LGHNA, CDR2 YSLEER. Trimming left V 2 bases short and J 3 bases short, with 11 bases between. The DNA for the CDR3 is TGCGCCAGCAGCCAAAGGAGGCGGTACTACGAGCAGTACTTC. Translated, it gives CASSQRRRYYEQYF.

This clone has just a few counts. V gene TRBV18 combines with J gene TRBJ1-1; unclear D gene. The CDR3 length is 10 residues. Trimming pared 3 bases from V and 11 bases from J, leaving 7 bases between. Germline V gene data show CDR1 as KGHSH and CDR2 as LQKENI. The CDR3 loop reads CASSPGVAFF. The CDR3 bases are TGTGCCAGCTCACCCGGGGTTGCTTTCTTT.

The chain has TRBV27 and TRBJ1-1; D remains unclear. The CDR3 is 16 amino acids. Trimming stripped 5 bases from V and 1 base from J, with 17 bases between. Germline V gene data show CDR1 as MNHEY and CDR2 as SMNVEV (reference sequence). For the CDR3, the DNA is TGTGCCAGCAGTCGCGACGGGGAGTCTGGGAACACTGAAGCTTTCTTT. The encoded protein is CASSRDGESGNTEAFF.

The chain links TRBV7-2 to TRBJ2-7; no clear D gene. V was trimmed by 0 bases and J by 2 bases, leaving 14 bases between them. Germline V gene data show CDR1 as SGHTA and CDR2 as FQGNSA. This CDR3 has 16 amino acids. The CDR3 DNA follows: TGTGCCAGCAGCTTAGCGACTTTTGTTAGGCCCTACGAGCAGTACTTC. Amino acids: CASSLATFVRPYEQYF.

This clone was observed a few times. The chain couples TRBV2 to TRBJ2-1; D is unclear. The ends were cut back, 7 bases at V and 4 bases at J, with 14 bases in the middle. The germline CDR1 and CDR2 sequences are SNHLY and FYNNEI. The CDR3 extends over 14 amino acids. CDR3 region: CASIWALGYNEQFF. Here the CDR3 DNA reads TGTGCCAGCATTTGGGCCCTGGGGTACAATGAGCAGTTCTTC. The variable domain in full, completed from reference TRBV2 and TRBJ2-1, reads EPEVTQTPSHQVTQMGQEVILRCVPISNHLYFYWYRQILGQKVEFLVSFYNNEISEKSEIFDDQFSVERPDGSNFTLKIRSTKLEDSAMYFCASIWALGYNEQFFGPGTRLTVL.

V usage is TRBV28 and J usage is TRBJ2-6; D is possibly TRBD1 (6 bases). The CDR3 consists of 16 residues. The germline V and J ends were trimmed by 5 bases and 4 bases, with 15 bases remaining between them. Per germline, CDR1 MDHEN and CDR2 SYDVKM. CDR3 sequence: CASSRYTGPGANVLTF. The CDR3 region has the DNA TGTGCCAGCAGTCGATACACAGGGCCCGGGGCCAACGTCCTGACTTTC.

This clone was detected only a few times. This chain connects TRBV7-9 to TRBJ2-7, with TRBD1 identical over 8 bases. CDR3 length: 16 residues. V shed 5 bases and J 4 bases; nucleotides not matched to a gene: 13. Germline values: CDR1 SEHNR, CDR2 FQNEAQ (reference sequence). CDR3 DNA sequence: TGTGCCAGCAGCCCAACAGGGGGGACGAAGAAGTACGAGCAGTACTTC. The encoded protein is CASSPTGGTKKYEQYF. The full variable domain, rest sourced from reference TRBV7-9 and TRBJ2-7, is DTGVSQNPRHKITKRGQNVTFRCDPISEHNRLYWYRQTLGQGPEFLTYFQNEAQLEKSRLLSDRFSAERPKGSFSTLEIQRTEQGDSAMYLCASSPTGGTKKYEQYFGPGTRLTVT.

Points on this clone: Within the sample, other DNA sequences also encode this same CDR3. V and J are TRBV19 and TRBJ2-5, with D unresolved. Trimming shortened V by 2 bases and J by 0 bases, and 7 bases separated the two germline ends. Germline V gene data show CDR1 as LNHDA and CDR2 as SQIVND (reference sequence). The CDR3 sequence is 14 residues long. As DNA, the CDR3 is TGTGCCAGTAGTATATCGGCGAACCAAGAGACCCAGTACTTC. This sequence encodes CASSISANQETQYF.

The chain is built from TRBV5-1 and TRBJ2-2; D is undetermined. CDR3 length: 13 residues. Germline assignment: CDR1 SGHRS and CDR2 YFSETQ. With 2 bases removed from V and 5 bases from J, the gap between germline ends came to 7 bases. DNA of the CDR3: TGCGCCAGCAGCTTCGGAACAACCGGGGAGCTGTTTTTT. Its protein is CASSFGTTGELFF.

In DNA form, the CDR3 reads TGTGCCAGCAGCTTAGTACAGGGGGAAAGGAACACTGAAGCTTTCTTT. Residues: CASSLVQGERNTEAFF. The V and J genes are TRBV7-2 and TRBJ1-1; 8 bases are a match to TRBD1. The CDR3 extends over 16 amino acids. From germline, CDR1 is SGHTA and CDR2 FQGNSA. With 1 base clipped from V and 1 base from J, the junction kept 5 bases outside the gene matches.

The gene calls are TRBV10-3 and TRBJ2-1, with D perhaps matching TRBD1 or TRBD2 (6 bases each). Trimming took off 5 bases at V and 3 bases at J, with 17 bases between the two ends. The CDR3 runs 16 residues. Per the germline V gene, CDR1 is ENHRY and CDR2 is SYGVKD. CDR3 region: CAISQEGGRGYNEQFF. The CDR3 DNA sequence: TGTGCCATCAGTCAGGAGGGGGGTAGGGGCTACAATGAGCAGTTCTTC.

This clone was found once. The CDR3 sequence: CASSFRWTSRVDEQFF. In DNA, the CDR3 is TGTGCCAGCAGCTTCAGATGGACTAGCCGGGTCGATGAGCAGTTCTTC. The gene calls are TRBV7-6 and TRBJ2-1; 8 nucleotides match TRBD2. V lost 3 bases and J lost 8; bases outside the gene matches: 12. The CDR3 totals 16 residues. Germline V gives CDR1 SGHVS, CDR2 FNYEAQ.

V and J are TRBV29-1 and TRBJ2-5; D uncertain. The V gene's germline CDR1 is SQVTM and CDR2 ANQGSEA. CDR3 length: 11 residues. Trimming removed 7 bases at V and 5 bases at J, with 11 bases between. The DNA for the CDR3 is TGCAGCGCCCTGGGTGGGGAGACCCAGTACTTC. As protein: CSALGGETQYF.

This clone was observed a few times. The chain recombines TRBV6-5 with TRBJ1-2, with TRBD1 matching over 7 bases. Germline loops: CDR1 MNHEY, CDR2 SVGAGI. The trim removed 0 bases at V and 5 bases at J, leaving 9 bases unmatched. The CDR3 has 16 amino acids. CDR3 amino acids: CASSYSGQAGAYGYTF. For the CDR3, the DNA is TGTGCCAGCAGTTACTCCGGACAGGCGGGGGCTTATGGCTACACCTTC.

The chain combines TRBV7-2 with TRBJ2-7, with unresolved D. CDR1 and CDR2 (germline): SGHTA, FQGNSA. V gave up 4 bases and J gave up 5 bases, with 12 bases separating them. CDR3 length: 13 residues. CDR3 DNA sequence: TGTGCCAGCAGCTCGACCATTAAGGACGAGCAGTACTTC. Amino acids: CASSSTIKDEQYF.

This clone was observed a handful of times. The chain carries TRBV5-1 and TRBJ2-3, with 12 bases matching TRBD2. Germline assignment: CDR1 SGHRS and CDR2 YFSETQ. J lost 4 bases, V lost 0 bases, and 9 bases had no gene match. The CDR3 length is 18 residues. The DNA for the CDR3 is TGCGCCAGCAGCTTGGTTGTCCGGACTAGCGGGATTTCAGATACGCAGTATTTT. This sequence encodes CASSLVVRTSGISDTQYF.

A few counts support this clone. CDR3 in DNA: TGTGCCAGCAGCCAAGTGGGCGCGGGCACAGATACGCAGTATTTT. Its translation: CASSQVGAGTDTQYF. This chain joins TRBV4-2 and TRBJ2-3; unclear D gene. The CDR3 runs to 15 residues. V gave up 1 base and J gave up 1 base, with 9 bases separating them. CDR1 LGHNA and CDR2 YNFKEQ come from the germline V gene.

With respect to this clone: The sample contains more than one DNA sequence encoding this CDR3. V and J are TRBV18 and TRBJ2-7; D gene ambiguous. V dropped 3 bases and J dropped 2 bases, with 11 bases sitting between them. The V gene's germline CDR1 is KGHSH and CDR2 LQKENI. The CDR3 runs to 14 residues. CDR3 protein: CASSPLGPPYEQYF. The DNA of the CDR3 is TGTGCCAGCTCACCCCTAGGCCCCCCCTACGAGCAGTACTTC.

This clone appeared many times. This CDR3 is also generated by other DNA sequences in the sample. The chain joins TRBV7-2 to TRBJ2-6; no reliable D call. CDR3 length: 14 residues. Germline V gives CDR1 SGHTA, CDR2 FQGNSA. V lost 0 bases and J 0 bases, leaving 0 bases between the germline ends. The DNA for the CDR3 is TGTGCCAGCAGCTTAGCCTCTGGGGCCAACGTCCTGACTTTC. Translation gives CASSLASGANVLTF.